The text below deals with one TCR beta chain. It has no known antigen specificity. Per-base quality was not reported, and no clone a single base away is much larger than it. CDR1 and CDR2 were assigned from the germline V gene (reference sequence) as DFQATT and SNEGSKA. Inclusive of the bounding cysteine and phenylalanine, the CDR3 is 13 residues long. Kept here is only the CDR3 DNA, which spans 39 bases and is read in frame from base 1. V is reduced by 6 bases and J by 4 bases, leaving a spacing of 14 bases between them. This sample was taken from a study of blood T cells in healthy people across ages (dated by TCRdb to the mid-2010s). In the study overall: In model experiments, template switching captured about one uniquely barcoded TCR beta cDNA molecule for every two T cells. To track age-related changes in TCR beta repertoire diversity, the study relied on deep sequencing normalized with unique cDNA molecular identifiers. Donors were grouped into four age groups: young (average 16 years), middle-aged (39), aged (around 60) and long-lived (just over 80). To avoid experimental bias, donors of different ages were distributed randomly across sequencing lanes. Two additional independent replicas of 1 million unique cDNA reads from the same blood draw were analyzed for two donors (one aged 18 to 30 and one aged 80 or older). Broader findings and caveats from the paper: Estimates of total diversity from one million sequenced T cells were regarded as lower bounds and underestimates. Donor CMV infection status was unknown, potentially confounding age-related changes in expanded clonotypes. Conclusive comparison of naive and antigen-experienced compartments was prevented by the profiling of bulk unsorted PBMCs. Observed TCR beta diversity per million T cells fell roughly linearly with age, and a significant reduction was already apparent by age around 40. Observed TCR beta diversity correlated strongly with the percentage of naive T cells measured by flow cytometry. The long-lived group showed more naive CD4+ T cells, fewer expanded clones and increased TCR diversity than the aged group, suggesting age selection.

Donors were 35 to 40 systemically healthy Caucasian individuals from Russia aged roughly 6 to 95 years. Each donor gave about 10 milliliters of peripheral blood, drawn into EDTA-treated Vacutainer tubes. Ficoll-Paque density-gradient centrifugation was used to isolate PBMCs, with at least 6.5 million per sample. Total RNA, at least 6 micrograms per sample, was extracted from PBMCs with Trizol reagent. For every donor, an aliquot of PBMCs went through flow cytometry to measure the percentages of naive CD45RAhigh/CD27high T cells. Library preparation used 5' RACE. Sequencing was carried out with an Illumina HiSeq 2500. A second roughly 6 to 11 cycle PCR used a sample-barcoded 5' primer and a J-beta primer mix. Each TCR beta cDNA molecule received a unique molecular identifier from a template-switch 5' adaptor carrying 12 random nucleotides. At least 3 million CDR3-containing paired-end reads were obtained from each sample. All of the RNA was converted into first-strand cDNA using the Mint cDNA synthesis kit, with a TRBC-specific oligonucleotide serving as the primer. After uracil-DNA glycosylase treatment, a first 18-cycle PCR used universal primers M1SS and BC2_uni_R on all cDNA. On the authors' methods: For normalization, 1 million high-quality reads, each with a distinct molecular identifier, were randomly selected from each sample. Reads with shared molecular identifiers were discarded instead of being binned into consensus sequences. CDR3 identification, clonotype clustering and error correction used MiTCR with a Q25 quality threshold and the strictest error-elimination algorithm. A nonparametric unseen species model with Euler transformation was used to estimate lower-bound total TCR beta diversity. Using fastp at Q25 and MiXCR, TCRdb reprocessed the public reads and kept productive beta chains. Rows are unified per CDR3 protein, each entry keeping the most common DNA and genes. V and J calls and clone size were set by TCRdb, not the authors. This sample lists about 720,000 distinct CDR3 sequences; over 20% were detected once. Of the sample, roughly 22% is held by the ten largest clones.

The sequenced sample was blood. This clonotype was obtained from a man between 70 and 80 years old in good health. This chain is built from TRBV20-1 and TRBJ2-3, with the D gene call left open. The nucleotide sequence is TGCAGTGCCTTAGGAGCTTCCGCAGATACGCAGTATTTT. Its protein is CSALGASADTQYF.